The T cell receptor beta chain under discussion was sequenced for a study of cytomegalovirus exposure and HLA in healthy donors. Study at large: The roughly 120 validation repertoires, a later analysis reported, used the same platform as the 666 first-cohort repertoires. Study conclusions and caveats: Subsequent analysis of the 100 to 150 validation repertoires found a tendency for first-cohort TCR clusters to co-occur. Among TCR beta chains, those listed as cytomegalovirus-associated numbered more than 150. CMV antigen specificity was confirmed in vitro for a few CMV-associated chains.

As for this clone: The target antigen is unknown.

The assay was immunoSEQ multiplex PCR, and TCRdb's table has in-frame clones only and misses some. The sample consists of almost 200,000 clones, 81% of them appearing once. V lost 2 bases and J 0 bases, leaving 17 bases between the germline ends. CDR3 size: 17 residues. CDR1 and CDR2 from the germline V gene are SGHDT and YYEEEE. Input material: PBMCs. This clonotype originated in a woman in her thirties in good health and CMV-seronegative. The genes are TRBV5-6 and TRBJ1-2; D unclear. The CDR3 loop reads CASSFVGRGRTNYGYTF. The CDR3 nucleotides are TGTGCCAGCAGCTTCGTTGGACGGGGTCGCACTAACTATGGCTACACCTTC.